One sample yielded the 22 T cell receptor beta chains listed below, sequenced in a study of CD8+ T cells in alopecia areata. Following extraction, RNA underwent reverse transcription to cDNA, which served as the sequencing template. Produced via immunoSEQ multiplex PCR; TCRdb's table is partial and in-frame only. The table has roughly 150,000 clones, about 60% seen once. The sample consisted of CD4+ T cells sorted from blood, taken at week 0. These receptors all come from a human donor with alopecia areata.

V and J are TRBV11-2 and TRBJ1-2; 9 bases fit TRBD1. V gave up 5 bases and J gave up 1 base; unmatched junction bases: 11. CDR3 size: 17 residues. The germline V gene has CDR1 SGHAT and CDR2 FQNNGV. CDR3: CASSATTGGRRNYGYTF. The CDR3 nucleotides are TGTGCCAGCAGCGCAACAACAGGGGGCCGACGTAACTATGGCTACACCTTC.

This clone was seen more than once but under ten times. The chain joins TRBV30 to TRBJ2-3; D may be TRBD2 (6 bases). Germline CDR1 reads GTSNPN; CDR2 reads SVGIG (reference sequence). Trimming took 4 bases from V and 11 from J, leaving 16 bases between them. This CDR3 has 12 amino acids. The CDR3 sequence is CAWTETVRGQYF. Written as DNA, the CDR3 is TGTGCCTGGACCGAAACGGTGCGGGGGCAGTATTTT.

This clone has more than one count but fewer than ten. The CDR3 protein is CASSQQGSETQYF. DNA for the CDR3: TGCGCCAGCAGCCAACAGGGGTCTGAGACCCAGTACTTC. This chain uses TRBV5-1 with TRBJ2-5, with 7 bases lining up with TRBD1. Germline CDR1 reads SGHRS; CDR2 reads YFSETQ. The CDR3 is made up of 13 amino acids. V lost 4 bases, J lost 5 bases, and 5 bases stayed unmatched.

This CDR3 reads CASSLRRTASGPQHF. The CDR3 region has the DNA TGTGCCAGCAGTTTACGAAGGACCGCCTCTGGGCCCCAGCATTTT. The chain recombines TRBV27 with TRBJ1-5; no reliable D call. CDR1 and CDR2 from the germline V gene are MNHEY and SMNVEV (reference sequence). The CDR3 runs 15 residues. V shed 2 bases and J shed 9 bases, with 17 bases lying between them.

The gene calls are TRBV5-1 and TRBJ2-3; 11 bases fit TRBD2. Germline CDR1 SGHRS, CDR2 YFSETQ. The CDR3 consists of 17 residues. Losses at the gene ends were 0 bases for V and 2 bases for J; bases not matched to a gene: 5. The CDR3 sequence is CASSLATTSGATDTQYF. CDR3 nucleotides: TGCGCCAGCAGCTTGGCCACGACTAGCGGGGCCACAGATACGCAGTATTTT.

The chain employs TRBV6-4 and TRBJ2-1; 9 bases are a match to TRBD2. Germline V gives CDR1 MRHNA, CDR2 SNTAGT. J was trimmed by 6 bases and V by 3 bases; bases with no gene match: 3. The CDR3 spans 14 residues. The CDR3 region is CASSEGLASNEQFF. The DNA for the CDR3 is TGTGCCAGCAGTGAAGGACTAGCGTCCAATGAGCAGTTCTTC.

The V gene is TRBV30, the J gene TRBJ2-3; no clear D gene. Trimming pared 2 bases from V and 4 bases from J, leaving 13 bases between. The CDR3 has 14 residues. The germline V gene has CDR1 GTSNPN and CDR2 SVGIG (reference sequence). In DNA, the CDR3 is TGTGCCTGGAGTCGGAATATAGGGCCAGATACGCAGTATTTT. Translation gives CAWSRNIGPDTQYF.

This chain joins TRBV5-1 and TRBJ2-7; TRBD1 agrees at 7 bases. The CDR3 runs 14 residues. With 1 base clipped from V and 5 bases from J, the junction kept 6 bases outside the gene matches. Looked up from germline, CDR1 is SGHRS and CDR2 is YFSETQ. This CDR3 reads CASSLYRGVDEQYF. CDR3 DNA: TGCGCCAGCAGCTTGTACAGGGGTGTCGACGAGCAGTACTTC.

This clone has a single count. The chain links TRBV29-1 to TRBJ1-2, with 8 bases identical to TRBD1. V was pared by 4 bases and J by 6 bases, with 7 bases of the junction left unmatched. From germline, CDR1 is SQVTM and CDR2 ANQGSEA. This CDR3 region has 13 residues. The CDR3 region is CSVVRQGRDGYTF. CDR3 coding DNA: TGCAGCGTTGTACGACAGGGGAGGGATGGCTACACCTTC.

This sequence joins TRBV29-1 and TRBJ2-2; weak D call: TRBD2 (6 bases). The CDR3 consists of 12 residues. Trimming removed 7 bases at V and 3 bases at J, with 9 bases between. Germline values: CDR1 SQVTM, CDR2 ANQGSEA. The CDR3 reads CSGGTYTGELFF. The CDR3 bases are TGCAGCGGAGGGACTTACACCGGGGAGCTGTTTTTT.

The sample holds a few counts of this clone. CDR3 nucleotides: TGTGCCAGCAGCCAAGGGGGCTTGCGGGGGGGCGCTGCAGATACGCAGTATTTT. The encoded protein is CASSQGGLRGGAADTQYF. The chain combines TRBV4-2 with TRBJ2-3; 9 nucleotides align to TRBD2. Germline V gives CDR1 LGHNA, CDR2 YNFKEQ. The CDR3 has 18 amino acids. V lost 1 base to trimming and J lost 4 bases; unmatched junction nucleotides: 12.

The chain links TRBV5-1 to TRBJ1-1; perhaps TRBD1 as D (6 bases). Trimming took 4 bases from V and 2 from J, leaving 15 bases between them. The CDR3 has 15 residues. Germline V gene sequence: CDR1 SGHRS, CDR2 YFSETQ. The CDR3 loop reads CASSQLGTLNTEAFF. CDR3 DNA sequence: TGCGCCAGCAGCCAATTAGGGACACTCAACACTGAAGCTTTCTTT.

The J gene is TRBJ1-2, the V gene TRBV28, with D possibly being TRBD1 (5 bases). V lost 5 bases and J 7 bases, leaving 26 bases between the germline ends. This CDR3 has 17 residues. From germline, CDR1 is MDHEN and CDR2 SYDVKM. The CDR3 DNA reads TGTGCCAGCAGTGCCTCCGGGACTCTCAATCCTAGGGGTGGCTACACCTTC. This codes for CASSASGTLNPRGGYTF.

The count of this clone is one. The V call is TRBV7-2, the J call TRBJ2-7; weak D call: TRBD1 (6 bases). Germline assignment: CDR1 SGHTA and CDR2 FQGNSA. CDR3 length: 13 residues. The germline V and J ends were trimmed by 4 bases and 6 bases, with 13 bases remaining between them. The CDR3 here is CASSSRQDSEQYF. CDR3 nucleotide sequence: TGTGCCAGCAGCTCAAGACAGGATAGCGAGCAGTACTTC. The full variable domain, with the rest looked up from reference TRBV7-2 and TRBJ2-7, is GAGVSQSPSNKVTEKGKDVELRCDPISGHTALYWYRQSLGQGLEFLIYFQGNSAPDKSGLPSDRFSAERTGGSVSTLTIQRTQQEDSAVYLCASSSRQDSEQYFGPGTRLTVT.

The chain joins TRBV28 to TRBJ2-1, with no clear D. Trimming cost V 8 bases and J 9 bases, with 11 bases left between them. This CDR3 has 11 amino acids. Germline V lookup: CDR1 MDHEN, CDR2 SYDVKM. CDR3 residues: CASQQFPEQFF. In DNA, the CDR3 is TGTGCCAGCCAACAGTTCCCTGAGCAGTTCTTC.

This clone was picked up a small number of times. The chain uses TRBV30 and TRBJ2-3; 8 bases agree with TRBD1. Germline lookup yields CDR1 GTSNPN and CDR2 SVGIG (reference sequence). The J segment lost 1 base and the V segment lost 3 bases, leaving 0 bases of the junction unmatched. The CDR3 runs 13 residues. In DNA, the CDR3 is TGTGCCTGGAGGGACAGGGGCACAGATACGCAGTATTTT. The encoded protein is CAWRDRGTDTQYF.

The genes are TRBV4-1 and TRBJ1-6; D uncertain. V lost 0 bases, J lost 0 bases, and 12 bases lay in between. The CDR3 is made up of 18 amino acids. Germline V gene data show CDR1 as MGHRA and CDR2 as YSYEKL. CDR3 region: CASSQDLRESSYNSPLHF. The CDR3 DNA is TGCGCCAGCAGCCAAGATTTGAGGGAGAGCTCCTATAATTCACCCCTCCACTTT.

This clone was recorded a few times. This chain connects TRBV30 to TRBJ2-3, with D possibly being TRBD1 or TRBD2 (6 bases each). V lost 3 bases to trimming and J lost 4 bases, with 14 bases between them. Germline assignment: CDR1 GTSNPN and CDR2 SVGIG (reference sequence). The CDR3 length is 14 residues. The CDR3 bases are TGTGCCTGGAGCGCCCGAGGGGGGCCAGATACGCAGTATTTT. Amino acid sequence: CAWSARGGPDTQYF.

A few counts support this clone. The gene calls are TRBV30 and TRBJ2-5, with a weak D call TRBD2 (5 bases). Germline CDR1 is GTSNPN and CDR2 is SVGIG (reference sequence). V shed 0 bases and J shed 7 bases, with 9 bases lying between them. The CDR3 has 12 amino acids. The CDR3 region has the DNA TGTGCCTGGAGTGTATCTCGGGGGACCCAGTACTTC. Translated: CAWSVSRGTQYF. The entire variable domain, with the rest obtained from reference TRBV30 and TRBJ2-5, is as follows: SQTIHQWPATLVQPVGSPLSLECTVEGTSNPNLYWYRQAAGRGLQLLFYSVGIGQISSEVPQNLSASRPQDRQFILSSKKLLLSDSGFYLCAWSVSRGTQYFGPGTRLLVL.

The genes are TRBV15 and TRBJ1-2; TRBD1 matches 8 bases. CDR3 length equals 14 residues. The germline CDR1 and CDR2 sequences are LNHNV and YYDKDF (reference sequence). J gave up 4 bases and V 4 bases, and 5 bases lay outside the gene matches. The CDR3 loop is CATSTRQGSYGYTF. CDR3 coding DNA: TGTGCCACCAGCACTCGACAGGGGAGCTATGGCTACACCTTC.

V is TRBV5-4 and J is TRBJ2-5; 11 bases match TRBD1. The CDR3 has 15 residues. The V and J ends lost 4 bases and 4 bases, in that order; junction bases with no gene match: 6. Germline loops: CDR1 SGHNT, CDR2 YYREEE (reference sequence). The DNA for the CDR3 is TGTGCCAGCAGCACCTGGACAGGGGGCGGAGAGACCCAGTACTTC. Translation: CASSTWTGGGETQYF.

The J gene is TRBJ1-6, the V gene TRBV6-6; D ambiguous. The CDR3 has 11 amino acids. With 6 bases removed from V and 9 bases from J, the gap between germline ends came to 6 bases. Germline assignment: CDR1 MNHNY and CDR2 SVGAGI (reference sequence). The CDR3 nucleotides are TGTGCCAGCAGAAGCAGTTCACCCCTCCACTTT. Its protein is CASRSSSPLHF.